This T cell receptor beta chain emerged from a study of identical twins. TCRdb reanalysed the 5' RACE reads using MiXCR and keeps one entry per CDR3 protein. Altogether some 690,000 distinct CDR3 sequences are present, about 20% being singletons, with the ten largest covering 4.3%. Germline values: CDR1 ENHRY, CDR2 SYGVKD. The V end was cut by 10 bases, the J end by 11 bases, with 19 bases between. The CDR3 totals 12 residues. These records were also assigned to another study, of T cells expressing NK-cell markers.

V is TRBV10-3 and J is TRBJ2-3, with D perhaps being TRBD1 or TRBD2 (5 bases each). The sample comprised PBMCs. This receptor was identified in a woman between 18 and 30 years old in good health. This CDR3 is CATAGADNGQYF. In DNA, the CDR3 is TGTGCCACCGCCGGGGCTGATAATGGGCAGTATTTT.